The clone carrying this TCR beta chain was found once. Its target is unknown. The entry originates in a study of cytomegalovirus exposure and HLA in healthy donors. The study sampled nominally healthy donors, though unrecorded immune exposures were likely. Overall study findings and caveats: Donors were assumed by presence/absence analyses to have roughly uniform sequencing depth.

Primers included in the PCR were 60 Vbeta and 13 Jbeta primers. The assay was immunoSEQ multiplex PCR, and TCRdb's table has in-frame clones only and misses some. This sample yields around 190,000 clones, of which more than 65% are seen a single time; roughly 2.7% belongs to the top ten. What was sequenced was PBMCs. This clonotype was obtained from a female donor in good health and CMV-seronegative.

CDR3 nucleotides: TGCGCCAGCAGCTTGGGGGCCAACTATGGCTACACCTTC. It yields the protein CASSLGANYGYTF. The gene calls are TRBV5-1 and TRBJ1-2; D unclear. Trimming left V 0 bases short and J 2 bases short, with 5 bases between. The germline gives CDR1 SGHRS, CDR2 YFSETQ. The CDR3 is 13 amino acids. Full variable domain (outside the CDR3, taken from reference TRBV5-1 and TRBJ1-2): KAGVTQTPRYLIKTRGQQVTLSCSPISGHRSVSWYQQTPGQGLQFLFEYFSETQRNKGNFPGRFSGRQFSNSRSEMNVSTLELGDSALYLCASSLGANYGYTFGSGTRLTVV.